The 5 T cell receptor beta chains reported below all come from one sample, sequenced in a study of OX40 agonist ivuxolimab in advanced cancers. Sequencing used immunoSEQ multiplex PCR; TCRdb keeps in-frame clones, though not all of them. The sample shows over 100,000 clones, 93% of them seen only once. Sequenced material: CD4+ or CD8+ T cells sorted from blood, taken in a trial of the OX40 agonist ivuxolimab. The receptors were gathered from an adult with an advanced solid tumor such as melanoma, head and neck, liver or kidney cancer.

This sequence joins TRBV19 and TRBJ2-1; TRBD2 is a possible D gene (6 bases). CDR3 size: 14 residues. Trimming left V 5 bases short and J 11 bases short, with 19 bases between. Germline CDR1 and CDR2: LNHDA and SQIVND (reference sequence). The CDR3 here is CASSSGDSSYQQFF. The CDR3 DNA reads TGTGCCAGTAGTTCGGGGGACTCCTCCTACCAGCAGTTCTTC.

CDR3 sequence reads: CASSGTSQSNQPQHF. The CDR3 nucleotides are TGTGCCAGCTCGGGGACATCACAAAGCAATCAGCCCCAGCATTTT. This rearrangement joins TRBV18 to TRBJ1-5, with D tentatively TRBD1 (6 bases). CDR1 KGHSH and CDR2 LQKENI come from the germline V gene. This CDR3 region has 15 residues. Trimming removed 6 bases from V and 1 base from J, with 13 bases in between.

The gene calls are TRBV21-1 and TRBJ2-2. TRBV21-1 is given as a pseudogene. The CDR3 contains 20 residues. As DNA, the CDR3 is TGTGCCAGCAGCGCACCGGGACGCCCATATGAAAAACCGAACACCGGGGAGCTGTTTTTT. Translating gives CASSAPGRPYEKPNTGELFF.

The chain joins TRBV5-1 to TRBJ2-3; TRBD1 might be the D (6 bases). The CDR3 runs 15 residues. The V end was cut by 3 bases, the J end by 1 base, with 12 bases between. CDR1 and CDR2 (germline): SGHRS, YFSETQ. This CDR3 is CASSSQGTGTDTQYF. CDR3 sequence (DNA): TGCGCCAGCAGCTCACAGGGAACGGGCACAGATACGCAGTATTTT.

As concerns this clone: Other DNA sequences in this specimen translate into the identical CDR3. J is TRBJ1-2 and V is TRBV7-3; no clear D. V was cut by 5 bases and J by 4 bases, with 17 bases left in between. The germline gives CDR1 SGHTA, CDR2 FQGTGA. This CDR3 comprises 15 residues. The CDR3: CASSRNLLRIYGYTF. The CDR3 nucleotides read TGTGCCAGCAGCCGAAACCTACTAAGAATCTATGGCTACACCTTC.